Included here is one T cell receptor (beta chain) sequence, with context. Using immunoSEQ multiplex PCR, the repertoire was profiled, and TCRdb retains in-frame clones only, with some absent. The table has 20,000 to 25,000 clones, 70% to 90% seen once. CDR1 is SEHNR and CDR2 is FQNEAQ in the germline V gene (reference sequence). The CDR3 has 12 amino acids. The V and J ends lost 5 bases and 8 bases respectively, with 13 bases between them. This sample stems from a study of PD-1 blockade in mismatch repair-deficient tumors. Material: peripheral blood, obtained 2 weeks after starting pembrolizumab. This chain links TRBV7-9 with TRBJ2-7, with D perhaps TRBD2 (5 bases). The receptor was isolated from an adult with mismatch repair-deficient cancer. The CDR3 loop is CASSPGIGKQYF. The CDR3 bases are TGTGCCAGCAGCCCGGGGATCGGCAAGCAGTACTTC.